The 25 T cell receptor beta chains listed next were all sequenced from one sample in a study of shared clonotypes between healthy human individuals. As defined, naive CD8 cells were CD45RO-negative and positively selected for CCR7, with terminally differentiated effector memory CD45RA+ cells excluded. Using immunoSEQ multiplex PCR, the repertoire was profiled, and TCRdb retains in-frame clones only, with some absent. In the table there are some 2,100,000 clones, 85% to 95% of which are singletons. Input material: naive CD8+ T cells from PBMCs. These receptors were obtained from a man aged 18 to 29 in good health. Some clones in this sample may be carry-over from other donors' samples.

The V call is TRBV19, the J call TRBJ1-2, with a tentative D call TRBD1 (6 bases). V was cut by 3 bases and J by 4 bases, with 12 bases left in between. Germline-derived CDR1 and CDR2 are LNHDA and SQIVND (reference sequence). The CDR3 covers 14 residues. The CDR3 sequence: CASSMGTNFYGYTF. The CDR3 DNA follows: TGTGCCAGTAGTATGGGGACAAACTTCTATGGCTACACCTTC.

This rearrangement joins TRBV7-9 to TRBJ2-2; D is unclear. V gave up 6 bases and J gave up 4 bases, with 12 bases separating them. The CDR3 has 14 residues. Germline assignment: CDR1 SEHNR and CDR2 FQNEAQ (reference sequence). This CDR3 reads CASSSSRSTGELFF. The CDR3 nucleotides are TGTGCCAGCAGTTCTAGTCGGTCCACCGGGGAGCTGTTTTTT.

This clone was seen only a few times. The chain is built from TRBV5-1 and TRBJ1-2; D might be TRBD1 (5 bases). Looked up from germline, CDR1 is SGHRS and CDR2 is YFSETQ. This CDR3 comprises 12 residues. Trimming shortened V by 4 bases and J by 5 bases, and 9 bases separated the two germline ends. The CDR3 protein is CASSQTDYGYTF. The CDR3 nucleotides read TGCGCCAGCAGCCAGACAGATTATGGCTACACCTTC.

The V and J genes are TRBV6-5 and TRBJ1-3, with D possibly matching TRBD1 (6 bases). This CDR3 is built from 15 residues. Germline values: CDR1 MNHEY, CDR2 SVGAGI. V lost 8 bases and J 0 bases, leaving 14 bases between the germline ends. For the CDR3, the DNA is TGTGCCAGCGGGGTGATAGGGGGCTCTGGAAACACCATATATTTT. Its protein is CASGVIGGSGNTIYF.

This clone showed up just once. The genes are TRBV19 and TRBJ1-5; perhaps TRBD1 as D (5 bases). Trimming removed 11 bases from V and 7 bases from J, with 24 bases in between. This CDR3 region has 15 residues. CDR1 is LNHDA, CDR2 SQIVND, per germline (reference sequence). The CDR3 region has the DNA TGTGCCTGTCAGAGCCGGGGCGGGAGAGAACAGCCCCAGCATTTT. It yields the protein CACQSRGGREQPQHF.

This chain links TRBV5-8 with TRBJ1-5; D gene uncertain. Trimming left V 4 bases short and J 7 bases short, with 12 bases between. Germline V gives CDR1 SGHTS, CDR2 YDEGEE. This CDR3 comprises 13 residues. CDR3 protein: CASSEALKQPQHF. The CDR3 region has the DNA TGTGCCAGCAGCGAAGCATTAAAGCAGCCCCAGCATTTT.

The J gene is TRBJ1-2, the V gene TRBV2, with D tentatively TRBD1 (6 bases). Germline V gives CDR1 SNHLY, CDR2 FYNNEI. The CDR3 loop spans 15 amino acids. The V and J ends lost 10 bases and 2 bases respectively, with 20 bases between them. CDR3 nucleotides: TGTGCCACCACCTCGCAGACAGGATTCAACTATGGCTACACCTTC. It codes for CATTSQTGFNYGYTF.

The rearrangement uses TRBV21-1 and TRBJ2-7; TRBD1 is taken as the D call from the table, unchecked against the DNA. TRBV21-1 is flagged as a pseudogene. The CDR3 contains 19 residues. This CDR3 is CASSKGPETGVFGSHEQYF. Written as DNA, the CDR3 is TGTGCCAGCAGCAAGGGCCCCGAGACAGGGGTCTTCGGCTCTCACGAGCAGTACTTC.

This chain links TRBV27 with TRBJ2-7; 11 nucleotides align to TRBD2. This CDR3 contains 15 residues. CDR1 MNHEY and CDR2 SMNVEV come from the germline V gene (reference sequence). With 2 bases clipped from V and 2 bases from J, the junction kept 2 bases outside the gene matches. Written as DNA, the CDR3 is TGTGCCAGCAGTTTAACGACTAGCGGGACCTACGAGCAGTACTTC. It yields the protein CASSLTTSGTYEQYF.

This clone appeared a single time. This chain links TRBV30 with TRBJ2-1, with 15 positions matching TRBD2. The ends lost 3 bases at V and 5 bases at J; junction bases unmatched: 5. CDR1 is GTSNPN and CDR2 is SVGIG in the germline V gene (reference sequence). The CDR3 runs to 16 residues. CDR3 amino acids: CAWRGLAGGLNNEQFF. For the CDR3, the DNA is TGTGCCTGGAGGGGACTAGCGGGAGGACTAAACAATGAGCAGTTCTTC.

V is TRBV7-2 and J is TRBJ2-1; no firm D call. Trimming took 4 bases from V and 4 from J, leaving 5 bases between them. CDR3 length equals 12 residues. Germline loops: CDR1 SGHTA, CDR2 FQGNSA. The CDR3 DNA follows: TGTGCCAGCAGCTATACATACAATGAGCAGTTCTTC. It is translated as CASSYTYNEQFF. The complete variable domain, with remaining parts taken from reference TRBV7-2 and TRBJ2-1, reads GAGVSQSPSNKVTEKGKDVELRCDPISGHTALYWYRQSLGQGLEFLIYFQGNSAPDKSGLPSDRFSAERTGGSVSTLTIQRTQQEDSAVYLCASSYTYNEQFFGPGTRLTVL.

This sequence joins TRBV7-9 and TRBJ2-1; the D is unclear. Trimming stripped 5 bases from V and 10 bases from J, with 15 bases between. In germline, CDR1 is SEHNR, CDR2 FQNEAQ (reference sequence). There are 13 residues in the CDR3. The DNA for the CDR3 is TGTGCCAGCAGCGTCCCATCTCCCGCCGAGCAGTTCTTC. Its translation is CASSVPSPAEQFF.

This chain joins TRBV7-6 and TRBJ2-7, with 11 bases fitting TRBD1. The germline V gene encodes CDR1 SGHVS and CDR2 FNYEAQ. V lost 1 base, J lost 2 bases, and 4 bases stayed unmatched. The CDR3 covers 16 residues. For the CDR3, the DNA is TGTGCCAGCAGCTTAGGGAGGGGACAGGGGGCCTACGAGCAGTACTTC. Encoded protein: CASSLGRGQGAYEQYF. The variable domain in full, completed from reference TRBV7-6 and TRBJ2-7, reads GAGVSQSPRYKVTKRGQDVALRCDPISGHVSLYWYRQALGQGPEFLTYFNYEAQQDKSGLPNDRFSAERPEGSISTLTIQRTEQRDSAMYRCASSLGRGQGAYEQYFGPGTRLTVT.

This chain's CDR3 is CASTLGPSYEQYF. The CDR3 bases are TGTGCCAGCACTTTGGGGCCCTCCTACGAGCAGTACTTC. This chain uses TRBV6-5 with TRBJ2-7, with D tentatively TRBD1 (5 bases). The CDR3 consists of 13 residues. Trimming pared 7 bases from V and 0 bases from J, leaving 10 bases between. From germline, CDR1 is MNHEY and CDR2 SVGAGI.

This chain joins TRBV6-1 and TRBJ1-1, with D hard to call. Trimming took off 4 bases at V and 4 bases at J, with 13 bases between the two ends. Germline V gene lookup returns CDR1 MNHNS and CDR2 SASEGT. The CDR3 runs to 14 residues. CDR3 nucleotide sequence: TGTGCCAGCAGTGGACATCTGTATGGCACTGAAGCTTTCTTT. As protein: CASSGHLYGTEAFF.

The chain carries TRBV13 and TRBJ2-2; either TRBD1 or TRBD2 may supply D (5 bases each). CDR3 length equals 15 residues. Deletions cut 6 bases from V and 1 base from J, with 12 bases between. Germline assignment: CDR1 PRHDT and CDR2 FYEKMQ (reference sequence). The CDR3 sequence is CASSTRGENTGELFF. Written as DNA, the CDR3 is TGTGCCAGCAGTACGAGAGGGGAGAACACCGGGGAGCTGTTTTTT.

This clone has just a few counts. V gene TRBV6-5 combines with J gene TRBJ1-1; the D is unclear. CDR1 MNHEY and CDR2 SVGAGI come from the germline V gene. Trimming cost V 0 bases and J 6 bases, with 11 bases left between them. The CDR3 length is 14 residues. The CDR3, as DNA: TGTGCCAGCAGTTACTCGAACGGGGAATCTGAAGCTTTCTTT. Its translation: CASSYSNGESEAFF.

This clone has just one count. The chain recombines TRBV7-9 with TRBJ1-1, with D uncertain. Trimming stripped 5 bases from V and 6 bases from J, with 13 bases between. Germline-derived CDR1 and CDR2 are SEHNR and FQNEAQ (reference sequence). CDR3 length: 13 amino acids. This CDR3 reads CASSLGDGPEAFF. The CDR3 nucleotides are TGTGCCAGCAGCCTGGGCGACGGCCCTGAAGCTTTCTTT.

This rearrangement joins TRBV27 to TRBJ1-4, with D possibly TRBD1 on 6 matching bases. The CDR3 totals 17 residues. Germline-derived CDR1 and CDR2 are MNHEY and SMNVEV (reference sequence). Trimming shortened V by 2 bases and J by 1 base, and 14 bases separated the two germline ends. CDR3 sequence reads: CASSLGPGAGTNEKLFF. As DNA, the CDR3 is TGTGCCAGCAGTTTAGGGCCGGGGGCAGGAACTAATGAAAAACTGTTTTTT. The whole variable domain, remainder taken from reference TRBV27 and TRBJ1-4, is EAQVTQNPRYLITVTGKKLTVTCSQNMNHEYMSWYRQDPGLGLRQIYYSMNVEVTDKGDVPEGYKVSRKEKRNFPLILESPSPNQTSLYFCASSLGPGAGTNEKLFFGSGTQLSVL.

This chain links TRBV7-9 with TRBJ1-4; no clear D gene. This CDR3 is built from 15 residues. The ends were cut back, 1 base at V and 6 bases at J, with 12 bases in the middle. CDR1 and CDR2 from the germline V gene are SEHNR and FQNEAQ (reference sequence). CDR3 residues: CASSLVAGVDEKLFF. CDR3 bases: TGTGCCAGCAGCTTAGTTGCCGGGGTGGATGAAAAACTGTTTTTT.

V is TRBV2 and J is TRBJ2-5; perhaps TRBD2 as D (5 bases). CDR3 length equals 15 residues. V was clipped by 0 bases and J by 5 bases, with 13 bases between them. Germline V CDR1 and CDR2: SNHLY, FYNNEI. The CDR3 spells CASSEAYGGSETQYF. The DNA for the CDR3 is TGTGCCAGCAGTGAAGCGTACGGAGGCTCTGAGACCCAGTACTTC.

Details on this clone: Other DNA sequences in this sample translate to the same CDR3. The rearrangement uses TRBV19 and TRBJ2-1; D unresolved. The germline V and J ends were trimmed by 8 bases and 6 bases, with 5 bases remaining between them. CDR1 LNHDA and CDR2 SQIVND come from the germline V gene (reference sequence). The CDR3 is 10 amino acids. The CDR3 DNA follows: TGTGCCAGTGGACGCAATGAGCAGTTCTTC. Translating gives CASGRNEQFF.

The chain uses TRBV28 and TRBJ1-2; possible D gene TRBD1, 5 bases. V lost 3 bases and J lost 8, with 16 bases in between. The CDR3 spans 14 residues. CDR1 and CDR2 from the germline V gene are MDHEN and SYDVKM. CDR3: CASSFFGGGRGYTF. The CDR3 nucleotides are TGTGCCAGCAGTTTCTTTGGGGGGGGAAGAGGCTACACCTTC.

This clone was counted once. This rearrangement joins TRBV28 to TRBJ2-7; a possible D gene is TRBD1 (7 bases). This CDR3 contains 15 residues. Germline lookup yields CDR1 MDHEN and CDR2 SYDVKM. The V end lost 1 base, the J end lost 3 bases, and 13 bases lay between the germline ends. CDR3 amino acids: CASSLLARGDYEQYF. The CDR3 DNA follows: TGTGCCAGCAGTTTATTAGCCAGGGGGGACTACGAGCAGTACTTC. Together with reference TRBV28 and TRBJ2-7, the CDR3 gives the full variable domain: DVKVTQSSRYLVKRTGEKVFLECVQDMDHENMFWYRQDPGLGLRLIYFSYDVKMKEKGDIPEGYSVSREKKERFSLILESASTNQTSMYLCASSLLARGDYEQYFGPGTRLTVT.

The V gene is TRBV7-9, the J gene TRBJ1-1; D is unclear. Germline CDR1 SEHNR, CDR2 FQNEAQ (reference sequence). This CDR3 comprises 12 residues. V shed 2 bases and J shed 8 bases, with 9 bases lying between them. DNA of the CDR3: TGTGCCAGCAGCTTAAGTCTCCGCGAAGCTTTCTTT. Protein sequence: CASSLSLREAFF.